The 29 T cell receptor beta chains in this list originate from one sample, sequenced in a study of regulatory T cells in long-lasting Graves disease. Both iRepertoire HTBI primers and Arm-PCR of CDR3 regions were used to build the TCR beta libraries. One entry per CDR3 protein results from TCRdb running MiXCR on the multiplex PCR reads. The repertoire includes a few hundred thousand distinct CDR3 sequences, 15% to 20% of them detected once, and 12% sits in the top ten. Time point specified: newly diagnosed GD, antithyroid drugs for less than 3 months. TCR sequences were obtained from RNA taken from PBMCs. The same data also went into a second study, on T cells in Graves' hyperthyroidism and ophthalmopathy.

The source material was peripheral blood mononuclear cells (PBMCs), sampled at new diagnosis, from a patient treated with antithyroid drugs. The receptors were sampled from a woman between 25 and 40 years old with Graves disease.

This clonotype occurred many times. The rearrangement joins TRBV4-1 to TRBJ1-1; D unresolved. Trimming left V 4 bases short and J 0 bases short, with 12 bases between. CDR1 and CDR2 from the germline V gene are MGHRA and YSYEKL. The CDR3 extends over 15 amino acids. For the CDR3, the DNA is TGCGCCAGCAGCCCCCCCGGATATTTGAACACTGAAGCTTTCTTT. As protein: CASSPPGYLNTEAFF.

This clonotype came up many times. V and J are TRBV12-3 or TRBV12-4 and TRBJ1-6; D is undetermined. The V end was cut by 8 bases, the J end by 7 bases, with 15 bases between. This CDR3 contains 14 residues. CDR3 DNA sequence: TGTGCCAGCGCCTATGAACATGAGAATTCACCCCTCCACTTT. This encodes CASAYEHENSPLHF.

This clonotype was seen ten or more times. The chain joins TRBV20-1 to TRBJ2-2; TRBD2 matches 14 bases. This CDR3 comprises 16 residues. The J segment lost 2 bases and the V segment lost 7 bases, leaving 6 bases of the junction unmatched. The V gene's germline CDR1 is DFQATT and CDR2 SNEGSKA (reference sequence). CDR3: CSVRLAGGVNTGELFF. CDR3 sequence (DNA): TGCAGTGTCCGACTAGCGGGAGGGGTAAACACCGGGGAGCTGTTTTTT.

Ten or more counts support this clonotype. The V call is TRBV28, the J call TRBJ1-3; unclear D gene. CDR3 length: 13 amino acids. Germline CDR1 and CDR2: MDHEN and SYDVKM. Trimming cost V 3 bases and J 3 bases, with 6 bases left between them. CDR3 DNA sequence: TGTGCCAGCAGTTTCCCCGGTGGAAACACCATATATTTT. Translation gives CASSFPGGNTIYF.

This clonotype showed up many times. The chain joins TRBV11-3 to TRBJ2-1, with D perhaps TRBD1 or TRBD2 (5 bases each). CDR1 SGHNT and CDR2 YENEEA come from the germline V gene. The CDR3 contains 13 residues. V was shortened by 0 bases and J by 14 bases, with 14 bases between the two germline ends. The CDR3 DNA sequence: TGTGCCAGCAGCTTAGATATGGCAGGGACGGAGTTCTTC. Its translation is CASSLDMAGTEFF.

This clonotype was found many times. The chain employs TRBV2 and TRBJ2-7; D is ambiguous. Germline V lookup: CDR1 SNHLY, CDR2 FYNNEI. The V end lost 0 bases, the J end lost 0 bases, and 15 bases lay between the germline ends. The CDR3 extends over 17 amino acids. The DNA of the CDR3 is TGTGCCAGCAGTGAAGCGCTTCACTGGGGAAGCTCCTACGAGCAGTACTTC. Its translation: CASSEALHWGSSYEQYF.

This clonotype was counted at least ten times. The chain links TRBV2 to TRBJ1-1; D might be TRBD1 (6 bases). V was clipped by 2 bases and J by 4 bases, with 11 bases between them. The germline gives CDR1 SNHLY, CDR2 FYNNEI. CDR3 size: 14 residues. CDR3 sequence reads: CASSEFAGATEAFF. CDR3 nucleotide sequence: TGTGCCAGCAGTGAATTTGCAGGGGCCACTGAAGCTTTCTTT.

This clonotype was detected many times. V gene TRBV12-3 or TRBV12-4 combines with J gene TRBJ1-4; no definite D call. There are 14 residues in the CDR3. V lost 3 bases, J lost 0 bases, and 5 bases lay in between. CDR3 loop: CASSFSATNEKLFF. CDR3 coding DNA: TGTGCCAGCAGTTTTTCAGCAACTAATGAAAAACTGTTTTTT.

Comment on this clonotype: A far larger clone is one base from this, pointing to a likely read error. This chain uses TRBV11-2 with TRBJ2-7; no firm D call. Germline V lookup: CDR1 SGHAT, CDR2 FQNNGV. The CDR3 is made up of 14 amino acids. Deletions cut 1 base from V and 7 bases from J, with 14 bases between. CDR3 sequence: CASSLALLDNEQYF. CDR3 coding DNA: TGTGCCAGCAGCTTAGCGCTATTAGACAATGAGCAGTACTTC. Based on the CDR3 plus reference TRBV11-2 and TRBJ2-7, the full variable domain is EAGVAQSPRYKIIEKRQSVAFWCNPISGHATLYWYQQILGQGPKLLIQFQNNGVVDDSQLPKDRFSAERLKGVDSTLKIQPAKLEDSAVYLCASSLALLDNEQYFGPGTRLTVT.

This clonotype was seen repeatedly, ten times or more. CDR3 bases: TGCAGTGCTAGAGACCACAATAGCAATCAGCCCCAGCATTTT. Translation gives CSARDHNSNQPQHF. The chain joins TRBV20-1 to TRBJ1-5; no firm D call. Germline lookup yields CDR1 DFQATT and CDR2 SNEGSKA (reference sequence). The CDR3 is 14 residues long. Trimming removed 0 bases at V and 0 bases at J, with 6 bases between.

The chain carries TRBV24-1 and TRBJ1-5, with 8 nucleotides matching TRBD1. CDR1 and CDR2 from the germline V gene are KGHDR and SFDVKD. The CDR3 consists of 16 residues. The trim removed 4 bases at V and 5 bases at J, leaving 9 bases unmatched. The CDR3, as DNA: TGTGCCACCAGTGACCCTGACAGGGGAAGTGATCAGCCCCAGCATTTT. Translation gives CATSDPDRGSDQPQHF.

This clonotype has at least ten counts. The junction differs from germline at one of its ends, possibly a read error. The chain carries TRBV7-9 and TRBJ1-5; 8 bases are a match to TRBD1. CDR1 is SEHNR and CDR2 is FQNEAQ in the germline V gene (reference sequence). The CDR3 contains 15 residues. DNA of the CDR3: TGTGCCAGCAGCCCTGACAGGGGTGGCAATCGGCCCCAGCATTTT. This sequence encodes CASSPDRGGNRPQHF.

Only a few counts were recorded for this clonotype. Since a far larger clone is one base different, this is likely a read error. The chain uses TRBV3-1 and TRBJ1-5; the match to TRBD1 covers 8 bases. Germline values: CDR1 LGHDT, CDR2 YNNKEL (reference sequence). After removal of 5 bases from V and 0 bases from J, the junction contained 3 bases not matched to a gene. The CDR3 is made up of 15 amino acids. The CDR3 DNA follows: TGTGCCAGCAGCTTGACAGGGGTTAGCAATCAGCCCCAGCATTTT. This gives the protein CASSLTGVSNQPQHF.

This clonotype was picked up many times. The chain joins TRBV9 to TRBJ2-5; D is undetermined. Germline-derived CDR1 and CDR2 are SGDLS and YYNGEE. V was pared by 0 bases and J by 0 bases, with 9 bases between. This CDR3 has 15 amino acids. The CDR3 bases are TGTGCCAGCAGCGTAGCCCCTACCCACCAAGAGACCCAGTACTTC. Its protein product is CASSVAPTHQETQYF. The whole variable domain, remainder taken from reference TRBV9 and TRBJ2-5, is DSGVTQTPKHLITATGQRVTLRCSPRSGDLSVYWYQQSLDQGLQFLIQYYNGEERAKGNILERFSAQQFPDLHSELNLSSLELGDSALYFCASSVAPTHQETQYFGPGTRLLVL.

This clonotype was seen ten or more times. The chain couples TRBV18 to TRBJ2-3; 9 positions match TRBD1. After removal of 3 bases from V and 2 bases from J, the junction contained 6 bases not matched to a gene. The CDR3 loop spans 16 amino acids. Germline V gives CDR1 KGHSH, CDR2 LQKENI. The chain's CDR3 is CASSPPTGGLTDTQYF. CDR3 DNA: TGTGCCAGCTCACCGCCGACAGGGGGTCTCACAGATACGCAGTATTTT.

This clonotype has ten or more counts. This sequence joins TRBV12-3 or TRBV12-4 and TRBJ1-2; D not certain. The CDR3 sequence is 14 residues long. Trimming took 4 bases from V and 3 from J, leaving 12 bases between them. CDR3 DNA sequence: TGTGCCAGCAGTTCACCAGGAACCGACTATGGCTACACCTTC. Protein: CASSSPGTDYGYTF.

V is TRBV11-3 and J is TRBJ2-3; TRBD1 aligns across 8 bases. After removal of 5 bases from V and 2 bases from J, the junction contained 15 bases not matched to a gene. CDR1 is SGHNT, CDR2 YENEEA, per germline. CDR3 length: 18 amino acids. DNA of the CDR3: TGTGCCAGCAGCGCAACATATCCCGGGACAGGCCCCACAGATACGCAGTATTTT. Translation gives CASSATYPGTGPTDTQYF.

This clonotype was recorded at least ten times. V gene TRBV7-9 combines with J gene TRBJ2-7, with 7 nucleotides matching TRBD1. The germline V gene encodes CDR1 SEHNR and CDR2 FQNEAQ (reference sequence). The junction had 4 bases not matched to a gene; V was cut back by 1 base and J by 1 base. The CDR3 covers 15 residues. The CDR3 here is CASSLGDSRSYEQYF. In DNA form, the CDR3 reads TGTGCCAGCAGCTTAGGGGACAGCCGATCCTACGAGCAGTACTTC.

The chain carries TRBV11-3 and TRBJ2-3, with D perhaps TRBD1 (5 bases). Germline V lookup: CDR1 SGHNT, CDR2 YENEEA. The CDR3 sequence is 12 residues long. The V end was cut by 1 base, the J end by 8 bases, with 7 bases between. CDR3 DNA sequence: TGTGCCAGCAGCTTAGCAAGGGGTACGCAGTATTTT. The encoded protein is CASSLARGTQYF.

Many counts were recorded for this clonotype. V and J are TRBV28 and TRBJ2-1; 11 bases are a match to TRBD2. The germline V gene encodes CDR1 MDHEN and CDR2 SYDVKM. The CDR3 covers 17 residues. Trimming cost V 4 bases and J 5 bases; bases outside gene matches: 10. The CDR3 region has the DNA TGTGCCAGCAGTTACGGGACTAGCGGAGCTTTGGACAATGAGCAGTTCTTC. Translated, it gives CASSYGTSGALDNEQFF. Based on the CDR3 plus reference TRBV28 and TRBJ2-1, the full variable domain is DVKVTQSSRYLVKRTGEKVFLECVQDMDHENMFWYRQDPGLGLRLIYFSYDVKMKEKGDIPEGYSVSREKKERFSLILESASTNQTSMYLCASSYGTSGALDNEQFFGPGTRLTVL.

This clonotype was counted many times. The rearrangement links TRBV6-2 or TRBV6-3 to TRBJ2-3; tentatively, D is TRBD1 or TRBD2 (6 bases each). The CDR3 is made up of 14 amino acids. Looked up from germline, CDR1 is MNHEY and CDR2 is SVGEGT. V lost 5 bases and J lost 9, with 18 bases in between. CDR3 nucleotides: TGTGCCAGCAGTGGGGGGCTACAGGTGACCACGCAGTATTTT. It codes for CASSGGLQVTTQYF.

Of note for this clonotype: A read error is the likely source, as a far larger clone sits one nucleotide away. The genes are TRBV6-2 or TRBV6-3 and TRBJ1-5, with D perhaps matching TRBD1 (6 bases). CDR1 MNHEY and CDR2 SVGEGT come from the germline V gene. The CDR3 extends over 16 amino acids. The CDR3 DNA reads as TGTGTCAGCAGTGAAGCGGGGGGGCTGAGCAATCAGCCCCAGCATTTT. Translating it yields CVSSEAGGLSNQPQHF.

The table lists this clonotype with many counts. J is TRBJ2-7 and V is TRBV25-1, with TRBD2 matching 7 bases. Germline-derived CDR1 and CDR2 are MGHDK and SYGVNS. The CDR3 is 15 amino acids. V shed 1 base and J 5 bases; nucleotides not matched to a gene: 8. The CDR3 loop reads CASSELGGSINEQYF. The CDR3 DNA is TGTGCCAGCAGTGAATTGGGCGGGAGCATAAACGAGCAGTACTTC.

This clonotype was recorded many times. The V gene is TRBV3-1, the J gene TRBJ2-1; a weak D match, TRBD1 (5 bases). V gave up 5 bases and J gave up 9 bases, with 17 bases separating them. Germline loops: CDR1 LGHDT, CDR2 YNNKEL (reference sequence). The CDR3 has 14 residues. The CDR3 here is CASSFQGWSAEQFF. In nucleotides, the CDR3 is TGTGCCAGCAGCTTCCAGGGTTGGTCCGCTGAGCAGTTCTTC.

This clonotype was detected many times. V gene TRBV6-2 or TRBV6-3 combines with J gene TRBJ1-5; D not certain. This CDR3 has 14 amino acids. Germline CDR1 and CDR2: MNHEY and SVGEGT. The ends were cut back, 2 bases at V and 7 bases at J, with 12 bases in the middle. CDR3 DNA sequence: TGTGCCAGCAGTTACCCCTCGGCCGGGCAGCCCCAGCATTTT. It encodes CASSYPSAGQPQHF.

This sequence joins TRBV28 and TRBJ1-4, with unresolved D. V was pared by 6 bases and J by 14 bases, with 16 bases between. The CDR3 has 12 amino acids. Germline CDR1 and CDR2: MDHEN and SYDVKM. The CDR3, as DNA: TGTGCCAGCAGCTTGGACGGCAGACGGCTGTTTTTT. Its protein is CASSLDGRRLFF.

The chain is built from TRBV6-1 and TRBJ2-6; no reliable D call. The V end lost 6 bases, the J end lost 0 bases, and 9 bases lay between the germline ends. This CDR3 has 15 residues. The germline gives CDR1 MNHNS, CDR2 SASEGT. CDR3 DNA sequence: TGTGCCAGCAGCCCAGACGGCTCTGGGGCCAACGTCCTGACTTTC. This gives the protein CASSPDGSGANVLTF.

The sample holds many counts of this clonotype. The chain uses TRBV27 and TRBJ2-5; 7 bases align to TRBD2. Germline V CDR1 and CDR2: MNHEY, SMNVEV (reference sequence). Trimming took 5 bases from V and 2 from J; bases not matched to a gene: 11. The CDR3 runs to 16 residues. CDR3 sequence (DNA): TGTGCCAGCAGTCCCTATCGGGGGGTACTTCAAGAGACCCAGTACTTC. Encoded protein: CASSPYRGVLQETQYF.

This clonotype appeared many times. The rearrangement joins TRBV19 to TRBJ1-5, with D unclear. This CDR3 comprises 16 residues. V gave up 1 base and J gave up 0 bases, with 10 bases separating them. The germline CDR1 and CDR2 sequences are LNHDA and SQIVND (reference sequence). CDR3 bases: TGTGCCAGTAGTATAGCGGGCGGCTATAGCAATCAGCCCCAGCATTTT. Encoded protein: CASSIAGGYSNQPQHF.